Listed here are 31 T cell receptor beta chains from one sample, sequenced in a study of T cell responses to AZD1222 COVID-19 vaccine. Produced via immunoSEQ multiplex PCR; TCRdb's table is partial and in-frame only. The profile shows just over 150,000 clones, 75% to 95% of them singletons. The sample consisted of peripheral blood, taken on day 0 of AZD1222 vaccination. The receptor set was obtained from an adult in good health.

The CDR3 sequence: CASSSEDRGQAFF. The CDR3 region has the DNA TGTGCCAGCAGCTCCGAGGACAGGGGGCAAGCTTTCTTT. This sequence joins TRBV5-5 and TRBJ1-1; 11 bases align to TRBD1. J gave up 9 bases and V 3 bases, and 4 bases lay outside the gene matches. This CDR3 is 13 amino acids long. The germline CDR1 and CDR2 sequences are SGHKS and YYEKEE (reference sequence).

The V call is TRBV29-1, the J call TRBJ2-1, with D maybe TRBD2 (6 bases). Trimming removed 4 bases from V and 3 bases from J, with 13 bases in between. Germline V gene sequence: CDR1 SQVTM, CDR2 ANQGSEA. The CDR3 is 14 amino acids. CDR3 sequence (DNA): TGCAGCGTTGTGGGGCGGGGAGACTACAATGAGCAGTTCTTC. It translates to CSVVGRGDYNEQFF.

The rearrangement joins TRBV28 to TRBJ2-1; a possible D gene is TRBD1 (5 bases). The CDR3 contains 15 residues. Trimming pared 3 bases from V and 4 bases from J, leaving 13 bases between. Looked up from germline, CDR1 is MDHEN and CDR2 is SYDVKM. This CDR3 reads CASSFQTGIYNEQFF. CDR3 DNA sequence: TGTGCCAGCAGTTTTCAAACAGGTATATACAATGAGCAGTTCTTC.

The CDR3 bases are TGTGCCAGCAGCTTAAGGGACCTCTACGAGCAGTACTTC. It is translated as CASSLRDLYEQYF. The chain joins TRBV7-2 to TRBJ2-7; D tentatively reads TRBD1 or TRBD2 (5 bases each). The V gene lost 2 bases and the J gene lost 3 bases, with 8 bases spanning the gap. Per germline, CDR1 SGHTA and CDR2 FQGNSA. The CDR3 loop spans 13 amino acids.

The chain carries TRBV14 and TRBJ2-3, with D tentatively TRBD1 or TRBD2 (5 bases each). V was trimmed by 4 bases and J by 4 bases, leaving 21 bases between them. The CDR3 contains 17 residues. The germline V gene encodes CDR1 SGHDN and CDR2 FVKESK. The CDR3: CASSLRPGPHGADTQYF. In nucleotides, the CDR3 is TGTGCCAGCAGCCTACGCCCGGGACCCCACGGGGCAGATACGCAGTATTTT.

The chain has TRBV5-1 and TRBJ2-5, with D possibly TRBD2 on 5 matching bases. This CDR3 comprises 16 residues. CDR1 is SGHRS, CDR2 YFSETQ, per germline. V was shortened by 6 bases and J by 2 bases, with 20 bases between the two germline ends. The CDR3 DNA sequence: TGCGCCAGCATCAAAGCGGCCGGACTCGGGCAAGAGACCCAGTACTTC. It yields the protein CASIKAAGLGQETQYF.

This chain connects TRBV7-3 to TRBJ2-3; no clear D. Germline V gene data show CDR1 as SGHTA and CDR2 as FQGTGA. The CDR3 has 13 amino acids. V was clipped by 6 bases and J by 5 bases, with 12 bases between them. The CDR3 protein is CASRPPLEDTQYF. For the CDR3, the DNA is TGTGCCAGCAGGCCACCTCTTGAAGATACGCAGTATTTT.

The V call is TRBV5-1, the J call TRBJ2-3; D possibly corresponds to TRBD2 (6 bases). The CDR3 extends over 13 amino acids. V was trimmed by 4 bases and J by 4 bases, leaving 10 bases between them. CDR1 is SGHRS, CDR2 YFSETQ, per germline. CDR3 sequence: CASSRERADTQYF. The CDR3 bases are TGCGCCAGCAGCCGGGAGCGAGCAGATACGCAGTATTTT.

The chain links TRBV11-1 to TRBJ2-1; D is unclear. V gave up 3 bases and J gave up 7 bases, with 10 bases separating them. Per the germline V gene, CDR1 is SGHAT and CDR2 is FQDESV (reference sequence). CDR3 length: 13 amino acids. CDR3 coding DNA: TGTGCCAGCAGCTTCCTCCTGGGAAATGAGCAGTTCTTC. This translates into CASSFLLGNEQFF.

The chain recombines TRBV6-5 with TRBJ1-6; unclear D gene. Germline V gene sequence: CDR1 MNHEY, CDR2 SVGAGI. V was shortened by 7 bases and J by 0 bases, with 7 bases between the two germline ends. The CDR3 has 14 amino acids. The CDR3 spells CASTQRSYNSPLHF. The CDR3 DNA is TGTGCCAGCACACAGCGCTCCTATAATTCACCCCTCCACTTT.

This sequence joins TRBV2 and TRBJ1-6; possible D gene TRBD1, 5 bases. CDR3 length: 14 residues. Germline V gene lookup returns CDR1 SNHLY and CDR2 FYNNEI. V lost 6 bases and J 13 bases, leaving 19 bases between the germline ends. In DNA form, the CDR3 reads TGTGCCAGCAGGATACAGGAAGGATGGATTCCCCTCCACTTT. This encodes CASRIQEGWIPLHF.

The rearrangement uses TRBV6-5 and TRBJ2-1; 12 positions agree with TRBD2. This CDR3 has 16 amino acids. Germline V gene data show CDR1 as MNHEY and CDR2 as SVGAGI. Trimming removed 2 bases from V and 6 bases from J; junction bases left unmatched: 5. CDR3 protein: CASSYALAGGANEQFF. The CDR3 DNA reads TGTGCCAGCAGTTACGCACTAGCGGGAGGCGCCAATGAGCAGTTCTTC.

V and J are TRBV11-2 and TRBJ2-1; D ambiguous. The V end was cut by 0 bases, the J end by 5 bases, with 8 bases between. The CDR3 sequence is 14 residues long. CDR1 and CDR2 (germline): SGHAT, FQNNGV. CDR3 bases: TGTGCCAGCAGCTTAGATCGACCCAACAATGAGCAGTTCTTC. This translates into CASSLDRPNNEQFF.

The J gene is TRBJ1-1, the V gene TRBV7-2; D is uncertain. From germline, CDR1 is SGHTA and CDR2 FQGNSA. The CDR3 covers 14 residues. Trimming left V 1 base short and J 3 bases short, with 9 bases between. Here the CDR3 reads CASSLGRLDTEAFF. Written as DNA, the CDR3 is TGTGCCAGCAGCTTAGGAAGACTGGACACTGAAGCTTTCTTT.

The chain recombines TRBV5-4 with TRBJ1-6, with D tentatively TRBD1 (5 bases). This CDR3 comprises 17 residues. Per the germline V gene, CDR1 is SGHNT and CDR2 is YYREEE (reference sequence). Trimming took off 5 bases at V and 3 bases at J, with 18 bases between the two ends. The CDR3 loop is CASSQNRNLGYNSPLHF. Written as DNA, the CDR3 is TGTGCCAGCAGTCAGAACAGGAACTTGGGCTATAATTCACCCCTCCACTTT.

The chain employs TRBV9 and TRBJ1-5; D not resolved. Trimming shortened V by 1 base and J by 4 bases, and 6 bases separated the two germline ends. Germline assignment: CDR1 SGDLS and CDR2 YYNGEE. The CDR3 is made up of 13 amino acids. CDR3 nucleotide sequence: TGTGCCAGCAGCGTAAAAACGAATCAGCCCCAGCATTTT. It specifies CASSVKTNQPQHF.

This chain links TRBV7-6 with TRBJ1-3; no definite D call. V lost 1 base, J lost 4 bases, and 11 bases lay in between. The CDR3 is made up of 15 amino acids. Germline V gene data show CDR1 as SGHVS and CDR2 as FNYEAQ. The CDR3 loop reads CASSLGVGRGNTIYF. CDR3 DNA sequence: TGTGCCAGCAGCTTAGGGGTGGGTCGCGGAAACACCATATATTTT.

V is TRBV5-4 and J is TRBJ2-3; 11 bases line up with TRBD1. The CDR3 spans 19 residues. V lost 0 bases to trimming and J lost 0 bases; unmatched junction nucleotides: 9. Germline CDR1 SGHNT, CDR2 YYREEE (reference sequence). This chain's CDR3 is CASSLAGQGGTASTDTQYF. CDR3 DNA: TGTGCCAGCAGCTTGGCGGGACAGGGGGGAACTGCTAGCACAGATACGCAGTATTTT.

This chain joins TRBV28 and TRBJ2-7; 14 nucleotides align to TRBD2. Per germline, CDR1 MDHEN and CDR2 SYDVKM. The V gene end was trimmed by 4 bases and the J gene end by 0 bases; junction bases not matched to a gene: 20. CDR3 length: 22 amino acids. CDR3 in DNA: TGTGCCAGCAGTTCCTGGACTAGCGGGAGGCACCCTCATTTCCCTACCTCCTACGAGCAGTACTTC. Its translation is CASSSWTSGRHPHFPTSYEQYF.

The chain is built from TRBV28 and TRBJ1-2, with 11 nucleotides matching TRBD1. Germline loops: CDR1 MDHEN, CDR2 SYDVKM. The CDR3 totals 16 residues. V was pared by 6 bases and J by 2 bases, with 8 bases of the junction left unmatched. CDR3 DNA sequence: TGTGCCAGCAGCCTTCGGACAGGGGGCATGAACTATGGCTACACCTTC. Translating it yields CASSLRTGGMNYGYTF.

The chain couples TRBV5-8 to TRBJ1-5, with 11 positions matching TRBD1. Per the germline V gene, CDR1 is SGHTS and CDR2 is YDEGEE. The CDR3 is made up of 14 amino acids. V trimming: 4 bases; J trimming: 5 bases; junction bases outside the gene matches: 2. CDR3 in amino acids: CASSAGQGDQPQHF. CDR3 nucleotides: TGTGCCAGCAGCGCGGGACAGGGGGATCAGCCCCAGCATTTT.

This chain links TRBV7-9 with TRBJ1-2, with TRBD1 matching over 8 bases. The V segment lost 5 bases and the J segment 3 bases; nucleotides outside the gene matches: 8. The CDR3 has 15 amino acids. CDR1 and CDR2 from the germline V gene are SEHNR and FQNEAQ (reference sequence). CDR3 loop: CASSRGQGLDYGYTF. The CDR3 coding sequence is TGTGCCAGCAGCCGTGGACAGGGTCTGGACTATGGCTACACCTTC.

There are a few counts of this clone. The chain employs TRBV6-4 and TRBJ2-2; TRBD2 aligns across 9 bases. This CDR3 spans 14 amino acids. After removal of 4 bases from V and 3 bases from J, the junction contained 0 bases not matched to a gene. Per germline, CDR1 MRHNA and CDR2 SNTAGT. The CDR3 DNA reads TGTGCCAGCAGTGGACTAGCGGACACCGGGGAGCTGTTTTTT. Protein: CASSGLADTGELFF.

This chain connects TRBV5-1 to TRBJ2-2; 9 nucleotides match TRBD1. CDR1 and CDR2 (germline): SGHRS, YFSETQ. CDR3 size: 14 residues. The J segment lost 6 bases and the V segment lost 1 base, leaving 1 base of the junction unmatched. In DNA form, the CDR3 reads TGCGCCAGCAGCTTGACAGGGGGCCCCGGGGAGCTGTTTTTT. Its protein product is CASSLTGGPGELFF.

The table lists this clone with a count of one. The chain combines TRBV5-5 with TRBJ2-7, with D unresolved. Between the trimmed V and J ends, which lost 0 bases and 4 bases, there was a span of 5 bases. The germline V gene has CDR1 SGHKS and CDR2 YYEKEE (reference sequence). There are 12 residues in the CDR3. The CDR3 loop reads CASSLESYEQYF. The CDR3 nucleotides are TGTGCCAGCAGCTTGGAGAGTTACGAGCAGTACTTC.

This chain connects TRBV14 to TRBJ1-6; no definite D call. CDR1 SGHDN and CDR2 FVKESK come from the germline V gene. The ends were cut back, 4 bases at V and 9 bases at J, with 7 bases in the middle. The CDR3 has 12 amino acids. CDR3 protein: CASSPAGSPLHF. As DNA, the CDR3 is TGTGCCAGCAGCCCAGCGGGTTCACCCCTCCACTTT. Drawing the rest from reference TRBV14 and TRBJ1-6, the complete variable domain is EAGVTQFPSHSVIEKGQTVTLRCDPISGHDNLYWYRRVMGKEIKFLLHFVKESKQDESGMPNNRFLAERTGGTYSTLKVQPAELEDSGVYFCASSPAGSPLHFGNGTRLTVT.

The CDR3: CAWSVRGNREGAFF. The CDR3 DNA follows: TGTGCCTGGAGTGTACGGGGGAATAGGGAAGGAGCTTTCTTT. The chain employs TRBV30 and TRBJ1-1; D may be TRBD1 (5 bases). The germline V gene encodes CDR1 GTSNPN and CDR2 SVGIG (reference sequence). The V gene lost 0 bases and the J gene lost 10 bases, with 18 bases spanning the gap. The CDR3 sequence is 14 residues long.

The rearrangement uses TRBV7-2 and TRBJ1-4; no clear D. Trimming left V 4 bases short and J 12 bases short, with 15 bases between. This CDR3 is built from 13 residues. Per germline, CDR1 SGHTA and CDR2 FQGNSA. Here the CDR3 reads CASSSRGPYELFF. The CDR3 region has the DNA TGTGCCAGCAGCTCCCGCGGCCCCTATGAACTGTTTTTT.

V is TRBV27 and J is TRBJ1-6; tentatively, D is TRBD1 (5 bases). CDR3 length: 15 amino acids. The ends were cut back, 0 bases at V and 9 bases at J, with 12 bases in the middle. Germline assignment: CDR1 MNHEY and CDR2 SMNVEV (reference sequence). CDR3 amino acids: CASSLSGGTGSPLHF. The CDR3 DNA sequence: TGTGCCAGCAGTTTATCGGGGGGGACTGGTTCACCCCTCCACTTT.

The chain joins TRBV4-3 to TRBJ2-7, with D possibly being TRBD1 (5 bases). Trimming took 0 bases from V and 2 from J, leaving 17 bases between them. There are 17 residues in the CDR3. The germline V gene has CDR1 LGHNA and CDR2 YSLEER. The DNA for the CDR3 is TGCGCCAGCAGCCAAGATTTGTCGTCAGGGCGGACCTACGAGCAGTACTTC. Its protein is CASSQDLSSGRTYEQYF.

The chain employs TRBV7-2 and TRBJ1-1, with 7 bases matching TRBD1. V lost 4 bases to trimming and J lost 2 bases; unmatched junction nucleotides: 4. Germline CDR1 and CDR2: SGHTA and FQGNSA. The length of the CDR3 is 14 residues. Here the CDR3 reads CASSSQGFNTEAFF. CDR3 DNA: TGTGCCAGCAGCTCACAGGGGTTCAACACTGAAGCTTTCTTT. The complete variable domain, with remaining parts taken from reference TRBV7-2 and TRBJ1-1, reads GAGVSQSPSNKVTEKGKDVELRCDPISGHTALYWYRQSLGQGLEFLIYFQGNSAPDKSGLPSDRFSAERTGGSVSTLTIQRTQQEDSAVYLCASSSQGFNTEAFFGQGTRLTVV.